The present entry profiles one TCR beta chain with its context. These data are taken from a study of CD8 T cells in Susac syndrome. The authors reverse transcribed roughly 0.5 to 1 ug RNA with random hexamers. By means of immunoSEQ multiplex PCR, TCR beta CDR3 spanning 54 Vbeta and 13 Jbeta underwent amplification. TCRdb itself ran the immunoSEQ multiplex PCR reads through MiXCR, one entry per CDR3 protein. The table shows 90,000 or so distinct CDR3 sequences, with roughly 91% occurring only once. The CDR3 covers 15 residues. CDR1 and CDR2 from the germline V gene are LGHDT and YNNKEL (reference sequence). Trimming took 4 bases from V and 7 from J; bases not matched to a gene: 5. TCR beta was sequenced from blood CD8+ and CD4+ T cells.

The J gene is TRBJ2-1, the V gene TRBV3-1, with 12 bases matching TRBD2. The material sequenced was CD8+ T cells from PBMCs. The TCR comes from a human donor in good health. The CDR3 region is CASSPSGGAGNEQFF. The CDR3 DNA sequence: TGTGCCAGCAGCCCTAGCGGGGGGGCCGGTAATGAGCAGTTCTTC.